This entry lists 6 T cell receptor beta chains sequenced from one sample in a study of CXCR3-negative and CXCR3-positive naive CD8 T cells. TRB cDNA libraries were made by UMI-labeled 5' RACE. Following a re-call of the 5' RACE reads, TCRdb has one entry per CDR3 protein and lacks DNA. This sample's clone table lists 150,000 or so distinct CDR3 sequences. The sample taken for sequencing was naive CXCR3- CD8+ T cells from blood. Subset specified: CD45RO-CCR7+CD27+CD95- naive CD8+ T cells lacking CXCR3 (TNR3-). All receptors derive from a human donor in good health. Some clones in this sample may be carry-over from other donors' samples.

The chain couples TRBV6-2 or TRBV6-3 to TRBJ1-1; the D gene TCRdb calls, TRBD1, cannot be checked with no DNA. Germline CDR1 reads MNHEY; CDR2 reads SVGEGT. The CDR3 consists of 13 residues. The CDR3 spells CASSYFGGTEAFF.

The rearrangement links TRBV27 to TRBJ2-3. The CDR3 length is 14 residues. Germline values: CDR1 MNHEY, CDR2 SMNVEV (reference sequence). The CDR3 sequence is CASSFSEPTDTQYF.

The chain employs TRBV28 and TRBJ2-3; TCRdb selects TRBD1, and the lack of DNA leaves this call unchecked. The germline CDR1 and CDR2 sequences are MDHEN and SYDVKM. This CDR3 contains 16 residues. CDR3 amino acids: CASSPLTDLSTDTQYF.

The chain links TRBV29-1 to TRBJ1-2; the D call from TCRdb, TRBD1, cannot be confirmed without DNA. Germline V lookup: CDR1 SQVTM, CDR2 ANQGSEA. The CDR3 totals 11 residues. This CDR3 reads CSVRGNYGYTF.

The chain carries TRBV7-6 and TRBJ2-3; TCRdb outputs TRBD2, but without DNA this stays unchecked. This CDR3 contains 13 residues. Per the germline V gene, CDR1 is SGHVS and CDR2 is FNYEAQ. The CDR3 protein is CASSGGFTDAQYF. The entire variable domain, with the rest obtained from reference TRBV7-6 and TRBJ2-3, is as follows: GAGVSQSPRYKVTKRGQDVALRCDPISGHVSLYWYRQALGQGPEFLTYFNYEAQQDKSGLPNDRFSAERPEGSISTLTIQRTEQRDSAMYRCASSGGFTDAQYFGPGTRLTVL.

This sequence joins TRBV7-8 and TRBJ2-3. Germline V CDR1 and CDR2: SGHVS, FQNEAQ. There are 18 residues in the CDR3. The CDR3 region is CASSPKSVRSAPTDTQYF.